One and the same sample provided the 25 T cell receptor beta chains below, sequenced in a study of CD8+CD57+ T cells in acquired aplastic anemia. Patients picked for sequencing had shown CD8+CD57+ cell expansion detected by flow cytometry. The use of genomic DNA as template underpinned the TCR beta VDJ and CDR3 profiling. TCRdb reprocessed the reads via MiXCR and lists one record per CDR3 protein. The data contain 200,000 or so distinct CDR3 sequences, 65% of them seen just once; the ten biggest clones take up about 60%. The material sequenced was sorted CD4+, CD8+, or CD8+CD57+ T cells (not recorded which) from PBMCs. Receptors originate from a human donor with aplastic anemia.

The chain recombines TRBV7-2 with TRBJ2-1, with 9 bases lining up with TRBD2. Trimming at V came to 8 bases and at J to 5 bases, leaving 7 bases not matched to a gene. The CDR3 length is 14 residues. CDR1 and CDR2 from the germline V gene are SGHTA and FQGNSA. CDR3 protein: CASQLAGAHNEQFF. For the CDR3, the DNA is TGTGCCAGCCAACTAGCGGGTGCTCACAATGAGCAGTTCTTC.

The chain joins TRBV24-1 to TRBJ1-4; D not resolved. This CDR3 has 15 residues. V shed 4 bases and J shed 0 bases, with 8 bases lying between them. Per germline, CDR1 KGHDR and CDR2 SFDVKD. In DNA form, the CDR3 reads TGTGCCACCAGTGACCTGACTGCAACTAATGAAAAACTGTTTTTT. It is translated as CATSDLTATNEKLFF.

The chain employs TRBV19 and TRBJ1-4, with 8 bases identical to TRBD1. The CDR3 length is 14 residues. Germline trimming cut 6 bases from V and 8 bases from J; bases unmatched to any gene: 8. CDR1 and CDR2 from the germline V gene are LNHDA and SQIVND (reference sequence). CDR3: CASSTDRGGEKLFF. As DNA, the CDR3 is TGTGCCAGTAGCACAGACAGGGGAGGCGAAAAACTGTTTTTT.

This clonotype was seen a few times. The CDR3 loop reads CASRGPYGYTF. The CDR3 coding sequence is TGTGCCAGCAGGGGTCCCTATGGCTACACCTTC. This sequence joins TRBV6-4 and TRBJ1-2; D is undetermined. The V and J ends lost 6 bases and 4 bases respectively, with 6 bases between them. The CDR3 totals 11 residues. Germline V gene data show CDR1 as MRHNA and CDR2 as SNTAGT.

This rearrangement joins TRBV7-2 to TRBJ2-3; D unclear. This CDR3 region has 15 residues. Germline CDR1 is SGHTA and CDR2 is FQGNSA. Trimming removed 5 bases from V and 5 bases from J, with 17 bases in between. The CDR3 DNA follows: TGTGCCAGCAGCCAAGATCCCGGTGCAGGAGATACGCAGTATTTT. Residues: CASSQDPGAGDTQYF.

This chain connects TRBV7-6 to TRBJ1-2, with a tentative D call TRBD1 (6 bases). Germline loops: CDR1 SGHVS, CDR2 FNYEAQ. V lost 1 base and J lost 8, with 11 bases in between. The CDR3 is 13 residues long. The CDR3 coding sequence is TGTGCCAGCAGCTTAGAATCAGGGGACGGCTACACCTTC. Encoded protein: CASSLESGDGYTF.

The genes are TRBV7-7 and TRBJ1-2, with 8 positions matching TRBD1. Germline CDR1 is SSHAT and CDR2 is FNYEAQ (reference sequence). This CDR3 region has 15 residues. V lost 0 bases, J lost 5 bases, and 5 bases stayed unmatched. CDR3 sequence reads: CASSLASGGGYGYTF. In nucleotides, the CDR3 is TGTGCCAGCAGCTTAGCGTCAGGGGGCGGATATGGCTACACCTTC. Full variable domain (outside the CDR3, taken from reference TRBV7-7 and TRBJ1-2): GAGVSQSPRYKVTKRGQDVTLRCDPISSHATLYWYQQALGQGPEFLTYFNYEAQPDKSGLPSDRFSAERPEGSISTLTIQRTEQRDSAMYRCASSLASGGGYGYTFGSGTRLTVV.

The V gene is TRBV20-1, the J gene TRBJ2-7; D unresolved. The CDR3 extends over 13 amino acids. The germline CDR1 and CDR2 sequences are DFQATT and SNEGSKA (reference sequence). The V and J ends lost 0 bases and 6 bases respectively, with 12 bases between them. The CDR3 nucleotides are TGCAGTGCTAGAGATAATCAAAAACTCGAGCAGTACTTC. It yields the protein CSARDNQKLEQYF.

This clonotype has only a few counts. The genes are TRBV25-1 and TRBJ2-7; D remains unclear. The germline V gene has CDR1 MGHDK and CDR2 SYGVNS. This CDR3 contains 13 residues. The V end was cut by 5 bases, the J end by 2 bases, with 10 bases between. In nucleotides, the CDR3 is TGTGCCAGCAGTCCCGCGGTCCCCTACGAGCAGTACTTC. The encoded protein is CASSPAVPYEQYF.

The V gene is TRBV15, the J gene TRBJ2-3, with 10 bases lining up with TRBD1. V shed 3 bases and J 5 bases; nucleotides not matched to a gene: 14. Germline CDR1 reads LNHNV; CDR2 reads YYDKDF (reference sequence). The CDR3 length is 18 residues. CDR3 protein: CATSSSRSGQGSLDTQYF. The CDR3 DNA follows: TGTGCCACCAGCAGCTCCAGGTCGGGACAGGGGTCGTTAGATACGCAGTATTTT.

This clonotype came up a few times. The J gene is TRBJ1-1, the V gene TRBV5-4; 9 nucleotides align to TRBD1. CDR3 length equals 11 residues. Germline lookup yields CDR1 SGHNT and CDR2 YYREEE (reference sequence). Trimming at V came to 8 bases and at J to 5 bases, leaving 1 base not matched to a gene. The CDR3 region is CASGQGTEAFF. In nucleotides, the CDR3 is TGTGCCAGTGGACAGGGGACTGAAGCTTTCTTT.

CDR3 loop: CASSIGRGGSTNEKLFF. The CDR3 DNA sequence: TGTGCCAGTAGTATAGGTAGGGGAGGTTCAACTAATGAAAAACTGTTTTTT. The chain uses TRBV19 and TRBJ1-4; D might be TRBD1 (5 bases). The V end lost 1 base, the J end lost 0 bases, and 12 bases lay between the germline ends. CDR1 and CDR2 (germline): LNHDA, SQIVND (reference sequence). This CDR3 spans 17 amino acids.

CDR3 in amino acids: CASGARSGELFF. CDR3 sequence (DNA): TGTGCTAGCGGCGCCAGAAGCGGGGAGCTGTTTTTT. This chain links TRBV9 with TRBJ2-2, with a possible D match to TRBD2 (6 bases). This CDR3 has 12 amino acids. Germline lookup yields CDR1 SGDLS and CDR2 YYNGEE. The full variable domain, rest sourced from reference TRBV9 and TRBJ2-2, is DSGVTQTPKHLITATGQRVTLRCSPRSGDLSVYWYQQSLDQGLQFLIQYYNGEERAKGNILERFSAQQFPDLHSELNLSSLELGDSALYFCASGARSGELFFGEGSRLTVL.

This chain joins TRBV11-2 and TRBJ2-7; D tentatively fits TRBD1 or TRBD2 (5 bases each). The CDR3 is 14 residues long. Trimming pared 5 bases from V and 8 bases from J, leaving 19 bases between. Germline V lookup: CDR1 SGHAT, CDR2 FQNNGV. CDR3 DNA sequence: TGTGCCAGCAGCGGGTGGGACCTACCCGGGCAGCAGTACTTC. Translation: CASSGWDLPGQQYF.

CDR3 region: CASRSSSTDTQYF. CDR3 DNA: TGTGCCAGCAGATCATCTAGCACAGATACGCAGTATTTT. The chain links TRBV12-3 or TRBV12-4 to TRBJ2-3; D not resolved. Trimming took off 6 bases at V and 0 bases at J, with 7 bases between the two ends. There are 13 residues in the CDR3.

The chain uses TRBV12-5 and TRBJ1-2, with D possibly matching TRBD1 (6 bases). This CDR3 spans 14 amino acids. V gave up 2 bases and J gave up 6 bases, with 13 bases separating them. Germline V lookup: CDR1 LGHNT, CDR2 FRNRAP. The CDR3 sequence is CASGLLGDTDGYTF. CDR3 nucleotides: TGTGCTAGTGGTTTGTTGGGGGACACTGATGGCTACACCTTC.

The table lists this clonotype with many counts. The gene calls are TRBV4-2 and TRBJ2-7; no clear D gene. The CDR3 loop spans 15 amino acids. Germline lookup yields CDR1 LGHNA and CDR2 YNFKEQ. The ends were cut back, 0 bases at V and 7 bases at J, with 16 bases in the middle. The CDR3 DNA is TGTGCCAGCAGCCAAGAAGATGGCAGGAGCCTGGAGCAGTACTTC. Translation: CASSQEDGRSLEQYF.

The V and J genes are TRBV7-9 and TRBJ2-3, with D tentatively TRBD1 (6 bases). V lost 10 bases and J lost 1, with 12 bases in between. This CDR3 has 13 residues. The germline V gene encodes CDR1 SEHNR and CDR2 FQNEAQ (reference sequence). CDR3 nucleotides: TGTGCCACAACGACAGGCGGCACAGATACGCAGTATTTT. Amino acids: CATTTGGTDTQYF. Using reference TRBV7-9 and TRBJ2-3 for the parts outside the CDR3, the full variable domain is DTGVSQNPRHKITKRGQNVTFRCDPISEHNRLYWYRQTLGQGPEFLTYFQNEAQLEKSRLLSDRFSAERPKGSFSTLEIQRTEQGDSAMYLCATTTGGTDTQYFGPGTRLTVL.

The genes are TRBV20-1 and TRBJ2-7; 8 nucleotides match TRBD2. Germline trimming cut 0 bases from V and 3 bases from J; bases unmatched to any gene: 7. This CDR3 spans 15 amino acids. Germline V CDR1 and CDR2: DFQATT, SNEGSKA (reference sequence). The CDR3 sequence: CSARERLAQSYEQYF. The CDR3 DNA follows: TGCAGTGCTAGAGAACGACTAGCGCAGAGCTACGAGCAGTACTTC.

The rearrangement links TRBV7-8 to TRBJ2-3, with D maybe TRBD1 (5 bases). CDR1 and CDR2 (germline): SGHVS, FQNEAQ. V lost 4 bases and J 2 bases, leaving 13 bases between the germline ends. The CDR3 spans 15 residues. The CDR3, as DNA: TGTGCCAGCAGCTCTACGTCCAGGGTCACAGATACGCAGTATTTT. Its translation: CASSSTSRVTDTQYF.

The genes are TRBV29-1 and TRBJ2-7; tentative D call: TRBD2 (6 bases). This CDR3 is built from 14 residues. Looked up from germline, CDR1 is SQVTM and CDR2 is ANQGSEA. The ends were cut back, 7 bases at V and 2 bases at J, with 18 bases in the middle. The CDR3 protein is CSAAAEGGPYEQYF. Written as DNA, the CDR3 is TGCAGCGCTGCGGCGGAGGGAGGTCCCTACGAGCAGTACTTC.

The chain links TRBV10-3 to TRBJ2-7, with TRBD1 identical over 10 bases. The CDR3 has 15 amino acids. Germline trimming cut 3 bases from V and 3 bases from J; bases unmatched to any gene: 5. Germline CDR1 is ENHRY and CDR2 is SYGVKD. The CDR3 loop is CAISDPGQGIYEQYF. CDR3 bases: TGTGCCATCAGTGATCCGGGACAGGGGATCTACGAGCAGTACTTC.

This sequence joins TRBV7-9 and TRBJ2-7; D not certain. The germline V and J ends were trimmed by 1 base and 4 bases, with 11 bases remaining between them. Germline CDR1 and CDR2: SEHNR and FQNEAQ (reference sequence). The CDR3 contains 14 residues. CDR3 nucleotide sequence: TGTGCCAGCAGCTTAGGTGGCAGTGCTTACGAGCAGTACTTC. Its protein is CASSLGGSAYEQYF. Combining the CDR3 with reference TRBV7-9 and TRBJ2-7 gives the whole variable domain DTGVSQNPRHKITKRGQNVTFRCDPISEHNRLYWYRQTLGQGPEFLTYFQNEAQLEKSRLLSDRFSAERPKGSFSTLEIQRTEQGDSAMYLCASSLGGSAYEQYFGPGTRLTVT.

This clonotype was counted between two and nine times. In nucleotides, the CDR3 is TGTGCCAGCAGTTTATCGGGAAATCAGCCCCAGCATTTT. Residues: CASSLSGNQPQHF. J is TRBJ1-5 and V is TRBV27; no clear D gene. CDR3 length equals 13 residues. Trimming pared 0 bases from V and 4 bases from J, leaving 4 bases between. Germline-derived CDR1 and CDR2 are MNHEY and SMNVEV (reference sequence).

The rearrangement uses TRBV4-1 and TRBJ2-7, with D maybe TRBD1 (6 bases). Germline-derived CDR1 and CDR2 are MGHRA and YSYEKL. CDR3 length: 15 amino acids. V lost 3 bases, J lost 2 bases, and 14 bases lay in between. In DNA form, the CDR3 reads TGCGCCAGCAGCCACCGGACAGCCAGTACCTACGAGCAGTACTTC. Translating it yields CASSHRTASTYEQYF.